This TCR beta chain appears in the sequencing data of a study of blood T cell repertoires in COVID-19. Study-wide context: Among Cohort 3 donors, those recovered had two negative PCRs, clearance, or symptom resolution. Some COVID-19 samples were acute and others convalescent; all came from the United States, Italy and Spain.

Trimming took 6 bases from V and 7 from J; bases not matched to a gene: 5. The CDR3 totals 13 residues. Enrollees, about 18 to 100 years old, lived in 24 US areas. Cohorts were determined from participant-reported clinical history. Here immunoSEQ multiplex PCR was the method, and the copy in TCRdb shows in-frame clones only, minus some. In the table there are hundreds of thousands of clones, 85% to 90% of which are singletons. The receptor was isolated from a woman in her fifties or sixties in a cohort exposed to, infected with or recovered from COVID-19 (not recorded which). The source material was PBMCs or T cells enriched from blood (not recorded which). This chain uses TRBV12-3 or TRBV12-4 with TRBJ1-2; TRBD1 matches at 10 bases. The chain's CDR3 is CASRETGGRGYTF. The CDR3 DNA follows: TGTGCCAGCAGGGAGACAGGGGGCCGTGGCTACACCTTC.